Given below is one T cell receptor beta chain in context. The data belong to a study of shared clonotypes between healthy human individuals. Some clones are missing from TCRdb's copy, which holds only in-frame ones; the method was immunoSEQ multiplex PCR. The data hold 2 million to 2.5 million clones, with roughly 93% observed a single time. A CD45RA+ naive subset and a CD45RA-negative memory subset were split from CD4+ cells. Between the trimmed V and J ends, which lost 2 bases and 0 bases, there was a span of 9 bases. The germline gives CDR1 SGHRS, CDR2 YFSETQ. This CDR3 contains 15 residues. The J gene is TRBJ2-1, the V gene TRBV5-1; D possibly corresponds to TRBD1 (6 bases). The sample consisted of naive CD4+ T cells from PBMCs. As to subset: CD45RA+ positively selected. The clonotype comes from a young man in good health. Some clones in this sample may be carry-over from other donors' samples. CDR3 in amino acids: CASSFNRDSYNEQFF. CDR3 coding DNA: TGCGCCAGCAGCTTTAACAGGGACTCCTACAATGAGCAGTTCTTC.